This TCR beta chain was observed in a study of blood T cell repertoires in COVID-19 (dated by TCRdb to 2020 to 2021). For context, the study as a whole: Samples covering the acute and convalescent phases of COVID-19 were provided by collaborators in the United States, Italy and Spain. Subjects who had been exposed to COVID-19, were actively infected with it, or had recovered from it provided the deeply sampled blood TCRbeta repertoires that made up the dataset. Sample metadata almost always included a de-identified subject ID, COVID-19 status, age in years and sex. The repertoires were released in a freely available public database intended as a resource for research on the immune response to SARS-CoV-2. The samples were drawn from the first 160 participants of the ongoing ImmuneRACE study and from more than 1,000 subjects provided by 6 global collaborators. The prospective study material was composed of cDNA or gDNA derived from T cells, B-cell-depleted T cells, or PBMCs. Where available, HLA class I and class II types were obtained from metadata supplied by the sample provider rather than from assay-based typing. The full study reports these points: The amount of clinical and demographic metadata varied by source and participant and was provided uncurated.

TCRbeta CDR3 regions were amplified from genomic DNA by means of the immunoSEQ Assay, a bias-controlled multiplex PCR. In the paper's pipeline: The number of nucleated cells in each sample was estimated by amplification of reference gene primers within the assay. To quantify the absolute abundance of each unique TCRbeta CDR3 rearrangement, sequence reads were collapsed and filtered. For each sample, productive Simpson clonality was calculated by taking the square root of Simpson's diversity index across productive rearrangements. Held by TCRdb, this immuneACCESS table contains in-frame sequences only and omits some clones. Under half of the omission traces to an unresolved V gene where checked; the cause of the rest is unknown. That table gives V, J and clone size, and the DNA gave D and trimming. The sample includes under 150,000 clones, with 69% observed a single time. The ten largest clonotypes hold 2% to 2.5% of the sample.

The collaborating institutions used their own protocols to collect whole blood in K2EDTA tubes. Collaborator samples were shipped for TCRbeta analysis as frozen whole blood, isolated PBMCs, or DNA extracted from either sample type. Worth noting for this clone: Its antigen specificity is not known. There are no base qualities to consult, and no much larger clone falls within one base.

CDR1 and CDR2 (SNHLY, FYNNEI) derive from the germline V gene. V and J lose 3 bases and 3 bases, and a span of 8 bases separates them. Counted from cysteine to phenylalanine, this CDR3 has 14 amino acids. CDR3 DNA is the only sequence kept; it has 42 bases, read in frame from the first base. Source material: peripheral blood. The V and J genes are TRBV2 and TRBJ1-4; matching of 5 bases hints at TRBD1 as the D gene. This clonotype was sampled from a woman in her seventies with acute or convalescent COVID-19. The DNA sequence is given as TGTGCCAGCAGTGAGGGGGGTCCTAATGAAAAACTGTTTTTT. It specifies CASSEGGPNEKLFF.